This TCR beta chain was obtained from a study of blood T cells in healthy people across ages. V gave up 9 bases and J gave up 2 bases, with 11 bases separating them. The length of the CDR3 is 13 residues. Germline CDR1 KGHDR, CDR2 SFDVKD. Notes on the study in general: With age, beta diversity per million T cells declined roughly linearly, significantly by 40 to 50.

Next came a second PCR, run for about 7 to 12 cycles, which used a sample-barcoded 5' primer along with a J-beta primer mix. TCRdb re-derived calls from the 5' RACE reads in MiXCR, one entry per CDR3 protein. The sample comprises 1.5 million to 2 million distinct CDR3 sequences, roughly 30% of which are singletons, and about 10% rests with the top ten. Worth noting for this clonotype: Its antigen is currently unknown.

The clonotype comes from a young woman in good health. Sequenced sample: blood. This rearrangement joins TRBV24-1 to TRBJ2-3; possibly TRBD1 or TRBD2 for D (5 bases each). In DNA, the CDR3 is TGTGCCACCGGGGACCGAGACACAGATACGCAGTATTTT. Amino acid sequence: CATGDRDTDTQYF.